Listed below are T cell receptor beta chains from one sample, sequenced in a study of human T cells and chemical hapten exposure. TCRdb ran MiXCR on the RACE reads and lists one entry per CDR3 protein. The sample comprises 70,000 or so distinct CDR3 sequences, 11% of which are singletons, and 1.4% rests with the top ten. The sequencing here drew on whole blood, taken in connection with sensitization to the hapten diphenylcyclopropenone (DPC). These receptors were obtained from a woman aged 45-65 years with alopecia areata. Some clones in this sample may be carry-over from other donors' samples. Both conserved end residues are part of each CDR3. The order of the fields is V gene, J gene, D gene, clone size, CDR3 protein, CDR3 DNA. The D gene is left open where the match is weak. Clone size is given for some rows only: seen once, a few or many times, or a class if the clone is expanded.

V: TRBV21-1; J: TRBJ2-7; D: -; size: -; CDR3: CASSKRALAGLSYEQYF; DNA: TGTGCCAGCAGCAAAAGGGCACTAGCGGGTCTTTCCTACGAGCAGTACTTC
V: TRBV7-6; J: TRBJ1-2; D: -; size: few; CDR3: CASSPRRDTGGYTF; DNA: TGTGCCAGCAGCCCGCGCCGGGACACTGGTGGCTACACCTTC
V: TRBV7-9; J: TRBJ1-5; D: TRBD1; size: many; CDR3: CASSWTGAGDQPQHF; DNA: TGTGCCAGCAGTTGGACAGGGGCGGGCGATCAGCCCCAGCATTTT
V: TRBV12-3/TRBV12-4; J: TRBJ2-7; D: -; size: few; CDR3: CASSFRRGQKEQYF; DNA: TGTGCCAGCAGTTTTCGGAGGGGGCAAAAAGAGCAGTACTTC
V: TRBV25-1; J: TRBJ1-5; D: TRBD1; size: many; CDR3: CASSDRGYNQPQHF; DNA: TGTGCCAGCAGCGACAGGGGGTATAATCAGCCCCAGCATTTT
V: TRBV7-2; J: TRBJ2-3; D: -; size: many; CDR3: CASSRGLHTDTQYF; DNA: TGTGCCAGCAGCAGGGGCTTACACACAGATACGCAGTATTTT
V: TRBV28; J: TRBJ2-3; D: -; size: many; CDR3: CASSLGITDTQYF; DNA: TGTGCCAGCAGCTTAGGGATCACAGATACGCAGTATTTT
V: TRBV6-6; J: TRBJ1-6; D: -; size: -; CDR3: CASSHRVIGFNSPLHF; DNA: TGTGCCAGCAGTCACAGGGTGATAGGGTTTAATTCACCCCTCCACTTT
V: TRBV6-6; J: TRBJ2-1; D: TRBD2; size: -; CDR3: CASSYRTEVAGGYNEQFF; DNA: TGTGCCAGCAGTTACCGAACCGAGGTGGCGGGGGGTTACAATGAGCAGTTCTTC
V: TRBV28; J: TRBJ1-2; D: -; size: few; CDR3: CASSLRAGSGTDYGYTF; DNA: TGTGCCAGCAGTCTGAGGGCAGGGTCGGGAACTGACTATGGCTACACCTTC
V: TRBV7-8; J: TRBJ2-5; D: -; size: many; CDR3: CASSLGPRQETQYF; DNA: TGTGCCAGCAGCCTCGGGCCCCGGCAAGAGACCCAGTACTTC
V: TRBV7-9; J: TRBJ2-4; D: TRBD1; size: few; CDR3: CASSLALGQGPEPIQYF; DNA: TGTGCCAGCAGCTTAGCGCTTGGACAGGGACCGGAACCGATTCAGTACTTC
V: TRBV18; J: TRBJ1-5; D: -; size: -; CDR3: CASSPAHGRMPQHF; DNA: TGTGCCAGCTCACCGGCCCACGGACGAATGCCCCAGCATTTT
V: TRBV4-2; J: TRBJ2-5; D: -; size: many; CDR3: CASSQDFQETQYF; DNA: TGTGCCAGCAGCCAAGACTTCCAAGAGACCCAGTACTTC